One sample yielded the 15 T cell receptor beta chains listed below, sequenced in a study of T cells in Graves' hyperthyroidism and ophthalmopathy. The TCR beta CDR3 regions underwent amplification using RNA transcripts as the source. First-round RT-PCR with HTBI primers amplified the TCR CDR3 region. One entry per CDR3 protein, called by TCRdb with MiXCR from the multiplex PCR reads. The sample yields roughly 380,000 distinct CDR3 sequences, roughly 15% seen once. The sequencing sample was made of blood. The source is a woman aged 18-29 years with Graves' hyperthyroidism.

This clonotype was observed a handful of times. This chain connects TRBV12-5 to TRBJ2-1; D not resolved. The length of the CDR3 is 11 residues. The V end lost 5 bases, the J end lost 5 bases, and 4 bases lay between the germline ends. Germline V gives CDR1 LGHNT, CDR2 FRNRAP. The CDR3 protein is CASGPHNEQFF. CDR3 DNA: TGTGCTAGTGGTCCCCACAATGAGCAGTTCTTC.

In this sample, this clonotype turned up many times. This sequence joins TRBV2 and TRBJ1-4, with D perhaps TRBD1 (5 bases). The CDR3 sequence is 15 residues long. Germline V gene lookup returns CDR1 SNHLY and CDR2 FYNNEI. The V end was cut by 6 bases, the J end by 3 bases, with 14 bases between. The CDR3 DNA sequence: TGTGCCAGCAGCGCGCGGGGCGGATCTAATGAAAAACTGTTTTTT. Protein sequence: CASSARGGSNEKLFF.

This clonotype came up many times. The chain carries TRBV5-8 and TRBJ2-5; 10 nucleotides match TRBD1. The junction had 8 bases not matched to a gene; V was cut back by 4 bases and J by 5 bases. The CDR3 contains 15 residues. Germline CDR1 reads SGHTS; CDR2 reads YDEGEE. This chain's CDR3 is CASSQRTGGVETQYF. The CDR3, as DNA: TGTGCCAGCAGCCAGAGGACAGGGGGTGTCGAGACCCAGTACTTC.

The chain couples TRBV11-2 to TRBJ2-7; the D gene is possibly TRBD2 (6 bases). This CDR3 has 17 residues. V gave up 5 bases and J gave up 5 bases, with 25 bases separating them. Germline V gene sequence: CDR1 SGHAT, CDR2 FQNNGV. This chain's CDR3 is CASSQPISGTLKNEQYF. For the CDR3, the DNA is TGTGCCAGCAGCCAACCCATTTCCGGGACTTTAAAGAACGAGCAGTACTTC.

This clonotype showed up many times. The rearrangement joins TRBV6-1 to TRBJ2-5; a weak D match, TRBD1 (6 bases). The CDR3 has 15 amino acids. With 5 bases removed from V and 3 bases from J, the gap between germline ends came to 16 bases. Germline V gene sequence: CDR1 MNHNS, CDR2 SASEGT. CDR3 in amino acids: CASSYTGTPEETQYF. The CDR3 DNA follows: TGTGCCAGCAGTTACACGGGGACACCAGAAGAGACCCAGTACTTC.

This clonotype was counted ten times or more. The chain uses TRBV11-2 and TRBJ1-6; maybe TRBD1 (6 bases). The V end lost 0 bases, the J end lost 10 bases, and 13 bases lay between the germline ends. Germline-derived CDR1 and CDR2 are SGHAT and FQNNGV. The CDR3 runs 15 residues. The CDR3 DNA follows: TGTGCCAGCAGCTTAGAGCGGGGGGCTTGGTCACCCCTCCACTTT. This encodes CASSLERGAWSPLHF.

This chain uses TRBV24-1 with TRBJ1-2, with a tentative D call TRBD1 (6 bases). V was trimmed by 3 bases and J by 5 bases, leaving 12 bases between them. The CDR3 has 14 amino acids. Germline lookup yields CDR1 KGHDR and CDR2 SFDVKD. DNA for the CDR3: TGTGCCACCAGTGATGGGGGCCCGAGGTATGGCTACACCTTC. It encodes CATSDGGPRYGYTF.

This clonotype has ten or more counts. The chain links TRBV5-1 to TRBJ1-4; D gene unclear. Trimming took 0 bases from V and 0 from J, leaving 9 bases between them. CDR3 length equals 16 residues. CDR1 is SGHRS and CDR2 is YFSETQ in the germline V gene. CDR3 in DNA: TGCGCCAGCAGCTTGGCTAGCCAGGCAACTAATGAAAAACTGTTTTTT. It is translated as CASSLASQATNEKLFF.

This clonotype was picked up many times. V gene TRBV7-2 combines with J gene TRBJ2-5; the D gene could be TRBD1 or TRBD2 (6 bases each). V shed 6 bases and J shed 0 bases, with 8 bases lying between them. The CDR3 length is 13 residues. The germline CDR1 and CDR2 sequences are SGHTA and FQGNSA. CDR3: CASRGGNQETQYF. The CDR3 nucleotides are TGTGCCAGCAGGGGGGGCAACCAAGAGACCCAGTACTTC.

Comment on this clonotype: A single base separates this from a much larger clone, so it may be a read error. The chain employs TRBV28 and TRBJ2-1; 8 positions match TRBD2. The length of the CDR3 is 13 residues. Trimming cost V 5 bases and J 12 bases; bases outside gene matches: 9. The germline V gene encodes CDR1 MDHEN and CDR2 SYDVKM. The CDR3 loop is CASSPREGQGQFF. The CDR3 DNA reads as TGTGCCAGCAGTCCCCGGGAGGGCCAAGGGCAGTTCTTC.

The chain employs TRBV28 and TRBJ1-6; TRBD1 matches 7 bases. CDR1 is MDHEN and CDR2 is SYDVKM in the germline V gene. Trimming cost V 6 bases and J 4 bases; bases outside gene matches: 6. The CDR3 totals 15 residues. This CDR3 is CASSPGQAYNSPLHF. CDR3 in DNA: TGTGCCAGCAGCCCCGGACAGGCATATAATTCACCCCTCCACTTT. The entire variable domain, with the rest obtained from reference TRBV28 and TRBJ1-6, is as follows: DVKVTQSSRYLVKRTGEKVFLECVQDMDHENMFWYRQDPGLGLRLIYFSYDVKMKEKGDIPEGYSVSREKKERFSLILESASTNQTSMYLCASSPGQAYNSPLHFGNGTRLTVT.

This chain's CDR3 is CSALEAGAYEQYF. CDR3 coding DNA: TGCAGTGCCCTTGAGGCCGGCGCTTACGAGCAGTACTTC. The chain has TRBV20-1 and TRBJ2-7; D is uncertain. Trimming took off 6 bases at V and 4 bases at J, with 16 bases between the two ends. This CDR3 region has 13 residues. The germline gives CDR1 DFQATT, CDR2 SNEGSKA (reference sequence).

The CDR3 sequence: CASTPGTGGSYGYTF. The CDR3, as DNA: TGTGCCAGTACCCCCGGGACAGGGGGTAGCTATGGCTACACCTTC. This chain joins TRBV19 and TRBJ1-2, with 11 bases identical to TRBD1. The CDR3 has 15 residues. Germline-derived CDR1 and CDR2 are LNHDA and SQIVND (reference sequence). V lost 7 bases and J lost 4; bases outside the gene matches: 8.

This clonotype was counted a few times. This rearrangement joins TRBV4-3 to TRBJ1-1, with 10 bases fitting TRBD1. Germline V CDR1 and CDR2: LGHNA, YSLEER. V was pared by 0 bases and J by 4 bases, with 11 bases of the junction left unmatched. This CDR3 has 18 residues. The CDR3 loop reads CASSQDLGTGAAGTEAFF. CDR3 in DNA: TGCGCCAGCAGCCAAGATTTGGGGACAGGGGCCGCGGGCACTGAAGCTTTCTTT.

This clonotype was found many times. The CDR3, as DNA: TGCGCCAGCAGCCCCGGACTAGCCAGGGACAATGAGCAGTTCTTC. It encodes CASSPGLARDNEQFF. The genes are TRBV5-1 and TRBJ2-1; 8 nucleotides line up with TRBD2. The V gene's germline CDR1 is SGHRS and CDR2 YFSETQ. There are 15 residues in the CDR3. The trim removed 4 bases at V and 5 bases at J, leaving 8 bases unmatched.